The clone carrying this TCR beta chain was recorded at least ten times. As yet, its antigen is unknown. The V gene lost 1 base and the J gene lost 7 bases, with 16 bases spanning the gap. This CDR3 is 15 amino acids long. Germline V gene data show CDR1 as DFQATT and CDR2 as SNEGSKA (reference sequence). TCR alpha and beta CDR3 regions were amplified from RNA using iRepertoire nested multiplex PCR. TCRdb reprocessed the multiplex PCR reads via MiXCR and lists one record per CDR3 protein. The sample records approximately 40,000 distinct CDR3 sequences, about a fifth being singletons. This entry comes from a study of glioma-infiltrating T cells. Study-level findings and limits: Gliomas, especially low-grade, showed above-expected tissue-blood divergence; non-neoplastic patients showed below.

The chain recombines TRBV20-1 with TRBJ2-2; D tentatively fits TRBD1 or TRBD2 (6 bases each). The origin of this receptor is a human donor with low-grade glioma or glioblastoma, undergoing nonglioma brain surgery, or in good health (not recorded which). Sequencing was done on a sample of glioma tissue, nonneoplastic brain tissue, or PBMCs (not recorded which). The CDR3: CSARATERGLGELFF. The CDR3 nucleotides are TGCAGTGCTAGAGCAACGGAACGGGGGCTCGGGGAGCTGTTTTTT.